The 27 T cell receptor beta chains presented below share a single source sample, sequenced in a study of response to subunit inactivated influenza vaccine. TCRdb re-called the RT-PCR reads with MiXCR, one entry per CDR3 protein. The profile covers 250,000 to 350,000 distinct CDR3 sequences, with approximately 23% appearing a single time and 10% taken by the ten largest. This material consisted of PBMCs from blood, taken less than 22 months after vaccination. Every receptor here comes from a man between 45 and 75 years old who received an inactivated influenza vaccine.

This clonotype was observed at least ten times. The rearrangement joins TRBV10-2 to TRBJ1-6; no clear D. The germline V gene encodes CDR1 WSHSY and CDR2 SAAADI. The CDR3 length is 12 residues. V gave up 0 bases and J gave up 8 bases, with 2 bases separating them. The CDR3 is CASSESHSPLHF. In DNA form, the CDR3 reads TGCGCCAGCAGTGAGTCCCATTCACCCCTCCACTTT.

This clonotype has a handful of counts. The gene calls are TRBV29-1 and TRBJ1-1; 8 positions agree with TRBD1. The CDR3 covers 12 residues. Germline V gene sequence: CDR1 SQVTM, CDR2 ANQGSEA. Unmatched junction bases numbered 10, after V lost 7 bases and J lost 9 bases. The CDR3: CSGSETGVKAFF. CDR3 nucleotides: TGCAGCGGGTCTGAGACAGGGGTGAAAGCTTTCTTT.

The V and J genes are TRBV10-3 and TRBJ1-2, with D maybe TRBD1 (6 bases). The V and J ends lost 3 bases and 2 bases respectively, with 10 bases between them. The CDR3 is made up of 14 amino acids. Germline V gives CDR1 ENHRY, CDR2 SYGVKD. CDR3: CAISEGGSNYGYTF. CDR3 DNA: TGTGCCATCAGTGAAGGGGGGTCCAACTATGGCTACACCTTC.

This clonotype was seen ten or more times. The chain uses TRBV5-1 and TRBJ2-2; D could derive from TRBD1 or TRBD2 (5 bases each). Trimming took off 1 base at V and 4 bases at J, with 14 bases between the two ends. Germline CDR1 is SGHRS and CDR2 is YFSETQ. This CDR3 has 16 amino acids. The CDR3 reads CASSLSVTGGTGELFF. In DNA, the CDR3 is TGCGCCAGCAGCTTGAGCGTTACAGGAGGCACCGGGGAGCTGTTTTTT.

The CDR3 DNA follows: TGTGCCATCGGACAGGTATCTAACAATGAGCAGTTCTTC. Its protein is CAIGQVSNNEQFF. V is TRBV10-3 and J is TRBJ2-1, with 7 bases aligning to TRBD1. The trim removed 8 bases at V and 5 bases at J, leaving 6 bases unmatched. This CDR3 comprises 13 residues. CDR1 and CDR2 from the germline V gene are ENHRY and SYGVKD.

V and J are TRBV20-1 and TRBJ2-5; D is undetermined. Per germline, CDR1 DFQATT and CDR2 SNEGSKA (reference sequence). V shed 1 base and J shed 4 bases, with 10 bases lying between them. The CDR3 spans 13 residues. In DNA, the CDR3 is TGCAGTGCTAGAGGGCGGACGGGAGAGACCCAGTACTTC. It yields the protein CSARGRTGETQYF.

The rearrangement uses TRBV4-2 and TRBJ1-2, with a tentative D call TRBD1 (5 bases). With 0 bases removed from V and 8 bases from J, the gap between germline ends came to 13 bases. The germline CDR1 and CDR2 sequences are LGHNA and YNFKEQ. CDR3 size: 14 residues. CDR3 DNA: TGTGCCAGCAGCCAAGACCGGGACGAGACGGGCTACACCTTC. Amino acid sequence: CASSQDRDETGYTF.

The chain uses TRBV10-2 and TRBJ2-3; 10 bases match TRBD2. Germline assignment: CDR1 WSHSY and CDR2 SAAADI. J lost 6 bases, V lost 11 bases, and 8 bases had no gene match. The CDR3 sequence is 13 residues long. The CDR3 region is CAGTAGGLDTQYF. Here the CDR3 DNA reads TGCGCCGGAACAGCGGGAGGGTTGGATACGCAGTATTTT.

The table lists this clonotype with a few counts. The chain employs TRBV6-2 or TRBV6-3 and TRBJ2-7, with TRBD2 matching over 7 bases. Germline loops: CDR1 MNHEY, CDR2 SVGEGT. The V segment lost 8 bases and the J segment 1 base; nucleotides outside the gene matches: 8. CDR3 length: 14 residues. The CDR3 DNA follows: TGTGCCAGCCGTGGACTAGTATCATCCTACGAGCAGTACTTC. Translation gives CASRGLVSSYEQYF.

Only a few counts were recorded for this clonotype. This chain joins TRBV6-1 and TRBJ2-7; possible D gene TRBD1, 5 bases. Trimming cost V 5 bases and J 4 bases, with 24 bases left between them. Germline V gene data show CDR1 as MNHNS and CDR2 as SASEGT. The CDR3 totals 17 residues. CDR3 amino acids: CASSQGPPTRPRYEQYF. The CDR3 nucleotides read TGTGCCAGCAGTCAGGGCCCCCCTACACGGCCTAGGTACGAGCAGTACTTC.

There are a few counts of this clonotype. V gene TRBV12-3 or TRBV12-4 combines with J gene TRBJ1-5, with D perhaps TRBD1 (6 bases). V lost 6 bases to trimming and J lost 4 bases, with 13 bases between them. The CDR3 loop spans 14 amino acids. The CDR3 DNA reads as TGTGCCAGCAGCACCACTACAGGGAATCAGCCCCAGCATTTT. This sequence encodes CASSTTTGNQPQHF.

The rearrangement links TRBV3-1 to TRBJ2-7; D gene uncertain. The germline V and J ends were trimmed by 5 bases and 6 bases, with 14 bases remaining between them. Germline CDR1 is LGHDT and CDR2 is YNNKEL (reference sequence). The CDR3 totals 13 residues. CDR3 residues: CASSARAHLEQYF. CDR3 DNA: TGTGCCAGCAGCGCCCGGGCACACCTCGAGCAGTACTTC.

On this clonotype itself: With a much larger clone just one base away, this may be a read error. The chain carries TRBV6-2 or TRBV6-3 and TRBJ1-2, with unresolved D. Trimming removed 6 bases at V and 4 bases at J, with 18 bases between. The CDR3 covers 15 residues. Germline V gene lookup returns CDR1 MNHEY and CDR2 SVGEGT. The CDR3 here is CASSRNPTTPYGYTF. DNA of the CDR3: TGTGCCAGCAGCCGTAATCCGACGACCCCCTATGGCTACACCTTC.

The chain joins TRBV11-2 to TRBJ2-4; no clear D gene. Trimming took 6 bases from V and 0 from J, leaving 9 bases between them. The CDR3 length is 14 residues. Germline V gene lookup returns CDR1 SGHAT and CDR2 FQNNGV. This CDR3 is CASSADLAKNIQYF. The CDR3 DNA reads as TGTGCCAGCAGTGCAGACCTAGCCAAAAACATTCAGTACTTC.

This clonotype was recorded a few times. The chain joins TRBV25-1 to TRBJ1-2; perhaps TRBD1 as D (6 bases). The CDR3 runs to 13 residues. The V gene's germline CDR1 is MGHDK and CDR2 SYGVNS. The V end was cut by 5 bases, the J end by 4 bases, with 11 bases between. CDR3 sequence reads: CASSSGQTYGYTF. CDR3 in DNA: TGTGCCAGCAGTTCCGGACAGACCTATGGCTACACCTTC.

This clonotype occurred a few times. V is TRBV20-1 and J is TRBJ1-2; D is uncertain. The CDR3 contains 14 residues. Germline loops: CDR1 DFQATT, CDR2 SNEGSKA (reference sequence). Trimming took off 7 bases at V and 4 bases at J, with 19 bases between the two ends. The CDR3 here is CSDGGVPRSYGYTF. CDR3 coding DNA: TGCAGTGACGGCGGGGTACCCAGGAGCTATGGCTACACCTTC.

The chain carries TRBV5-6 and TRBJ1-6, with 8 bases that match TRBD1. V lost 9 bases and J lost 6; bases outside the gene matches: 14. Per the germline V gene, CDR1 is SGHDT and CDR2 is YYEEEE. The CDR3 runs to 16 residues. The CDR3 bases are TGTGCCATCGGCCCCGGGACAGGTCTTCTTAATTCACCCCTCCACTTT. The encoded protein is CAIGPGTGLLNSPLHF.

V is TRBV7-9 and J is TRBJ2-1, with D possibly TRBD2 on 5 matching bases. V dropped 2 bases and J dropped 7 bases, with 9 bases sitting between them. The germline V gene encodes CDR1 SEHNR and CDR2 FQNEAQ (reference sequence). This CDR3 contains 13 residues. The CDR3 region has the DNA TGTGCCAGCAGCTTAAATTGGGAGAATGAGCAGTTCTTC. It yields the protein CASSLNWENEQFF. The variable domain in full, completed from reference TRBV7-9 and TRBJ2-1, reads DTGVSQNPRHKITKRGQNVTFRCDPISEHNRLYWYRQTLGQGPEFLTYFQNEAQLEKSRLLSDRFSAERPKGSFSTLEIQRTEQGDSAMYLCASSLNWENEQFFGPGTRLTVL.

The chain is built from TRBV12-3 or TRBV12-4 and TRBJ2-5; a weak D match, TRBD1 (5 bases). Trimming took 1 base from V and 5 from J, leaving 29 bases between them. The CDR3 is made up of 20 amino acids. The CDR3 reads CASSLVDSFRVRAGEETQYF. CDR3 sequence (DNA): TGTGCCAGCAGTTTAGTCGACTCATTCCGGGTCAGGGCTGGAGAGGAGACCCAGTACTTC.

DNA of the CDR3: TGTGCCAGCAGCCTGTTCGGGGGAAACATGAACACTGAAGCTTTCTTT. Translation gives CASSLFGGNMNTEAFF. The chain recombines TRBV7-9 with TRBJ1-1; tentative D call: TRBD1 (5 bases). Trimming removed 5 bases from V and 0 bases from J, with 16 bases in between. Per germline, CDR1 SEHNR and CDR2 FQNEAQ (reference sequence). The CDR3 has 16 amino acids.

The sample holds many counts of this clonotype. V usage is TRBV12-3 or TRBV12-4 and J usage is TRBJ1-6, with D tentatively TRBD1 (5 bases). Trimming took 2 bases from V and 0 from J, leaving 14 bases between them. The CDR3 loop spans 18 amino acids. The CDR3 DNA reads as TGTGCCAGCAGTTTAAGGTTGGGGGGGAGCTCCTATAATTCACCCCTCCACTTT. This codes for CASSLRLGGSSYNSPLHF.

This clonotype was observed at least ten times. V and J are TRBV4-3 and TRBJ1-6, with D possibly matching TRBD1 (5 bases). The CDR3 covers 13 residues. Trimming took off 0 bases at V and 15 bases at J, with 12 bases between the two ends. Germline lookup yields CDR1 LGHNA and CDR2 YSLEER. CDR3 DNA: TGCGCCAGCAGCCAAGATCCCAGGGATCGCCTCCACTTT. Amino acids: CASSQDPRDRLHF.

CDR3 in amino acids: CASSIQGWSSYNEQFF. CDR3 in DNA: TGTGCCAGCAGCATACAAGGTTGGAGCTCCTACAATGAGCAGTTCTTC. The genes are TRBV9 and TRBJ2-1; D gene ambiguous. In germline, CDR1 is SGDLS, CDR2 YYNGEE. V was trimmed by 4 bases and J by 0 bases, leaving 14 bases between them. The CDR3 contains 16 residues.

The chain is built from TRBV6-1 and TRBJ1-2; 7 bases agree with TRBD1. Germline-derived CDR1 and CDR2 are MNHNS and SASEGT. The CDR3 sequence is 16 residues long. Trimming took 5 bases from V and 3 from J; bases not matched to a gene: 12. The CDR3 DNA follows: TGTGCCAGCAGTCGGGACAGCCATCCGGGGGACTATGGCTACACCTTC. This translates into CASSRDSHPGDYGYTF.

Concerning this clonotype: Mismatch with germline at one junction end may stem from a read error. This chain connects TRBV4-3 to TRBJ2-5; TRBD1 might be the D (6 bases). The CDR3 spans 15 residues. Germline V gene lookup returns CDR1 LGHNA and CDR2 YSLEER. The CDR3 region has the DNA TGCGCCAGCAGCCAGACACAGGGCATCCAAGAGACCCAATACTTC. It specifies CASSQTQGIQETQYF.

This clonotype was observed a handful of times. This sequence joins TRBV3-1 and TRBJ1-1; D is undetermined. The V gene's germline CDR1 is LGHDT and CDR2 YNNKEL (reference sequence). Trimming left V 7 bases short and J 6 bases short, with 18 bases between. The CDR3 sequence is 14 residues long. CDR3 residues: CASTRTAPFAEAFF. In DNA, the CDR3 is TGTGCCAGCACCCGGACGGCTCCATTTGCTGAAGCTTTCTTT.

This sequence joins TRBV29-1 and TRBJ2-5, with D unresolved. Germline V gives CDR1 SQVTM, CDR2 ANQGSEA. The CDR3 is made up of 12 amino acids. V dropped 4 bases and J dropped 5 bases, with 11 bases sitting between them. The chain's CDR3 is CSVVGSGETQYF. CDR3 in DNA: TGCAGCGTTGTGGGGTCGGGCGAGACCCAGTACTTC. Full variable domain (rest looked up from reference TRBV29-1 and TRBJ2-5): SAVISQKPSRDICQRGTSLTIQCQVDSQVTMMFWYRQQPGQSLTLIATANQGSEATYESGFVIDKFPISRPNLTFSTLTVSNMSPEDSSIYLCSVVGSGETQYFGPGTRLLVL.